What follows are 17 T cell receptor beta chains derived from one specimen sequenced in a study of shared clonotypes between healthy human individuals. Using immunoSEQ multiplex PCR, the repertoire was profiled, and TCRdb retains in-frame clones only, with some absent. The sample records around 1.4 million clones, just under 99% being singletons. Specimen: naive CD4+ T cells sorted from blood. Described subset: CD45RA+ positively selected. The receptor source for this set is a man aged 30-40 years in good health.

The CDR3 here is CATRRGAGEKLFF. Here the CDR3 DNA reads TGTGCCACGCGGCGAGGGGCTGGGGAAAAACTGTTTTTT. The chain recombines TRBV19 with TRBJ1-4, with D possibly matching TRBD1 (5 bases). V was clipped by 10 bases and J by 8 bases, with 17 bases between them. CDR1 is LNHDA and CDR2 is SQIVND in the germline V gene (reference sequence). This CDR3 has 13 residues. The full variable domain, with the rest looked up from reference TRBV19 and TRBJ1-4, is DGGITQSPKYLFRKEGQNVTLSCEQNLNHDAMYWYRQDPGQGLRLIYYSQIVNDFQKGDIAEGYSVSREKKESFPLTVTSAQKNPTAFYLCATRRGAGEKLFFGSGTQLSVL.

V gene TRBV19 combines with J gene TRBJ2-2, with 7 bases identical to TRBD1. With V trimmed by 4 bases and J by 0 bases, 5 bases remained unmatched. This CDR3 is built from 16 residues. Germline V CDR1 and CDR2: LNHDA, SQIVND (reference sequence). The CDR3 loop is CASSTSTGPNTGELFF. The CDR3 nucleotides read TGTGCCAGTAGTACATCGACAGGGCCGAACACCGGGGAGCTGTTTTTT. Combining the CDR3 with reference TRBV19 and TRBJ2-2 gives the whole variable domain DGGITQSPKYLFRKEGQNVTLSCEQNLNHDAMYWYRQDPGQGLRLIYYSQIVNDFQKGDIAEGYSVSREKKESFPLTVTSAQKNPTAFYLCASSTSTGPNTGELFFGEGSRLTVL.

The chain is built from TRBV19 and TRBJ2-2; 8 positions agree with TRBD2. Losses at the gene ends were 2 bases for V and 1 base for J; bases not matched to a gene: 3. Germline V gene data show CDR1 as LNHDA and CDR2 as SQIVND (reference sequence). CDR3 length equals 16 residues. The DNA for the CDR3 is TGTGCCAGTAGTATAACGGGACTAGTGAACACCGGGGAGCTGTTTTTT. This encodes CASSITGLVNTGELFF.

This clone was counted once. J is TRBJ2-7 and V is TRBV4-3; 8 bases align to TRBD2. CDR1 is LGHNA and CDR2 is YSLEER in the germline V gene. Trimming removed 2 bases from V and 2 bases from J; junction bases left unmatched: 5. This CDR3 has 15 residues. CDR3 region: CASSQPGGRAYEQYF. The CDR3 DNA reads as TGCGCCAGCAGCCAACCGGGGGGGAGAGCCTACGAGCAGTACTTC.

The chain is built from TRBV11-2 and TRBJ2-5, with D unresolved. Trimming stripped 0 bases from V and 5 bases from J, with 7 bases between. The CDR3 spans 13 residues. Germline V gene data show CDR1 as SGHAT and CDR2 as FQNNGV. The CDR3 DNA follows: TGTGCCAGCAGCTTAGAAGCTCTGGAGACCCAGTACTTC. It is translated as CASSLEALETQYF.

This chain joins TRBV11-3 and TRBJ1-5; 7 bases agree with TRBD1. The CDR3 is 19 residues long. V dropped 5 bases and J dropped 3; count of bases not matched to a gene: 19. CDR1 and CDR2 from the germline V gene are SGHNT and YENEEA. For the CDR3, the DNA is TGTGCCAGCAGCGCGGTCGGGGGACAGCCTGACGATTTCAATCAGCCCCAGCATTTT. Translated, it gives CASSAVGGQPDDFNQPQHF.

The chain has TRBV6-1 and TRBJ1-3; D gene ambiguous. The CDR3 has 15 amino acids. With 10 bases removed from V and 0 bases from J, the gap between germline ends came to 16 bases. The germline CDR1 and CDR2 sequences are MNHNS and SASEGT. CDR3 DNA sequence: TGTGCCACAAGTTTGGGAGGCTCCTCTGGAAACACCATATATTTT. Amino acids: CATSLGGSSGNTIYF.

This chain connects TRBV7-3 to TRBJ2-1; the match to TRBD2 covers 11 bases. The V gene end was trimmed by 2 bases and the J gene end by 0 bases; junction bases not matched to a gene: 12. CDR1 and CDR2 (germline): SGHTA, FQGTGA. The CDR3 sequence is 20 residues long. In DNA form, the CDR3 reads TGTGCCAGCAGCTTATATCCTTCCGGGACTAGCGGTAGCTCCTACAATGAGCAGTTCTTC. This codes for CASSLYPSGTSGSSYNEQFF.

This chain joins TRBV6-5 and TRBJ1-5; 8 nucleotides align to TRBD1. With 6 bases clipped from V and 3 bases from J, the junction kept 7 bases outside the gene matches. Germline V gives CDR1 MNHEY, CDR2 SVGAGI. This CDR3 has 15 residues. CDR3 DNA: TGTGCCAGCAGCCCCAGGGGGCCAACCAATCAGCCCCAGCATTTT. Translation gives CASSPRGPTNQPQHF.

The gene calls are TRBV6-6 and TRBJ1-5; tentatively, D is TRBD1 (5 bases). CDR3 length equals 14 residues. V was clipped by 2 bases and J by 7 bases, with 12 bases between them. CDR1 MNHNY and CDR2 SVGAGI come from the germline V gene (reference sequence). In nucleotides, the CDR3 is TGTGCCAGCAGTTACGAAGGGACGCGCCAGCCCCAGCATTTT. Its protein product is CASSYEGTRQPQHF.

This clone was detected once. The chain combines TRBV5-4 with TRBJ2-2; 8 bases are shared with TRBD1. The J segment lost 4 bases and the V segment lost 3 bases, leaving 5 bases of the junction unmatched. Germline V gene data show CDR1 as SGHNT and CDR2 as YYREEE (reference sequence). The CDR3 covers 15 residues. The CDR3 DNA follows: TGTGCCAGCAGCTGGACAGGGCAAGTCACCGGGGAGCTGTTTTTT. This codes for CASSWTGQVTGELFF.

Comment on this clone: At one boundary the junction diverges from the germline segment, which might be a read error. CDR3: CASSLYSGTEAFF. The CDR3 bases are TGTGCTAGCAGCTTATATTCTGGGACTGAAGCTTTCTTT. The gene calls are TRBV7-7 and TRBJ1-1; the D is unclear. This CDR3 comprises 13 residues. CDR1 and CDR2 (germline): SSHAT, FNYEAQ (reference sequence).

The chain has TRBV19 and TRBJ1-1, with D possibly TRBD1 on 6 matching bases. The CDR3 is 14 residues long. V was trimmed by 3 bases and J by 4 bases, leaving 12 bases between them. Germline CDR1 is LNHDA and CDR2 is SQIVND (reference sequence). CDR3 DNA: TGTGCCAGTAGTATGGTACAGGGTGGCACTGAAGCTTTCTTT. This codes for CASSMVQGGTEAFF.

The chain combines TRBV5-6 with TRBJ2-3; 7 nucleotides match TRBD2. The germline CDR1 and CDR2 sequences are SGHDT and YYEEEE. Trimming at V came to 1 base and at J to 2 bases, leaving 1 base not matched to a gene. The CDR3 length is 14 residues. CDR3 residues: CASSLSGNTDTQYF. For the CDR3, the DNA is TGTGCCAGCAGCTTGAGCGGGAACACAGATACGCAGTATTTT.

The chain carries TRBV4-2 and TRBJ2-7, with D hard to call. There are 14 residues in the CDR3. The ends were cut back, 0 bases at V and 3 bases at J, with 9 bases in the middle. Germline V gene data show CDR1 as LGHNA and CDR2 as YNFKEQ. The CDR3 is CASSQEAALYEQYF. CDR3 DNA: TGTGCCAGCAGCCAAGAGGCAGCACTCTACGAGCAGTACTTC.

The rearrangement joins TRBV6-6 to TRBJ2-2; D gene uncertain. The CDR3 length is 13 residues. V lost 7 bases, J lost 2 bases, and 8 bases lay in between. The germline CDR1 and CDR2 sequences are MNHNY and SVGAGI (reference sequence). CDR3 region: CASKTVNTGELFF. CDR3 coding DNA: TGTGCCAGCAAAACGGTCAACACCGGGGAGCTGTTTTTT.

The rearrangement links TRBV9 to TRBJ2-2; tentatively, D is TRBD2 (6 bases). The germline V gene encodes CDR1 SGDLS and CDR2 YYNGEE. The CDR3 length is 16 residues. The germline V and J ends were trimmed by 4 bases and 4 bases, with 17 bases remaining between them. The CDR3 spells CASSISTRRSTGELFF. The CDR3 DNA reads as TGTGCCAGCAGCATATCGACTAGACGTTCCACCGGGGAGCTGTTTTTT.